The 9 T cell receptor beta chains below come from one sample, sequenced in a study of blood T cells in healthy people across ages. A second 7 to 11 cycle PCR used barcoded and J-beta primers. TCRdb re-called the 5' RACE reads with MiXCR, one entry per CDR3 protein. The sample includes around 790,000 distinct CDR3 sequences, under 45% seen only once; the top ten take about 21%. The specimen was blood. The receptor set was obtained from a man in his sixties in good health.

This clonotype was counted ten times or more. The chain joins TRBV13 to TRBJ2-7, with a weak D call TRBD1 (6 bases). Per the germline V gene, CDR1 is PRHDT and CDR2 is FYEKMQ (reference sequence). The CDR3 is 14 amino acids. V was trimmed by 4 bases and J by 0 bases, leaving 10 bases between them. In nucleotides, the CDR3 is TGTGCCAGCAGCTCTAAGGACAGCTCCTACGAGCAGTACTTC. Protein sequence: CASSSKDSSYEQYF.

This clonotype appeared many times. The chain joins TRBV6-5 to TRBJ2-5; no definite D call. Germline V gives CDR1 MNHEY, CDR2 SVGAGI. The CDR3 spans 13 residues. The V gene lost 7 bases and the J gene lost 2 bases, with 11 bases spanning the gap. CDR3 bases: TGTGCCAGCACCCCGGCCGGGCAAGAGACCCAGTACTTC. Encoded protein: CASTPAGQETQYF.

This clonotype was counted between two and nine times. V and J are TRBV14 and TRBJ1-2; TRBD1 matches 8 bases. The CDR3 is 15 residues long. Trimming removed 4 bases from V and 6 bases from J; junction bases left unmatched: 10. The germline gives CDR1 SGHDN, CDR2 FVKESK. The CDR3 DNA follows: TGTGCCAGCAGCCGATGGGACAGGATAGGCGATGGCTACACCTTC. It specifies CASSRWDRIGDGYTF.

V and J are TRBV20-1 and TRBJ1-5; TRBD1 agrees at 8 bases. CDR1 and CDR2 from the germline V gene are DFQATT and SNEGSKA (reference sequence). J was trimmed by 5 bases and V by 0 bases; bases with no gene match: 9. This CDR3 contains 16 residues. CDR3 nucleotide sequence: TGCAGTGCTAGAGATCTTGTGCAGGGGGCTGATCAGCCCCAGCATTTT. This codes for CSARDLVQGADQPQHF.

V is TRBV7-9 and J is TRBJ2-7, with 11 bases that match TRBD1. Germline-derived CDR1 and CDR2 are SEHNR and FQNEAQ (reference sequence). Trimming took 5 bases from V and 0 from J; bases not matched to a gene: 3. The CDR3 runs 15 residues. The CDR3 DNA follows: TGTGCCAGCAGCAGGGACAGGGGGAACTCCTACGAGCAGTACTTC. This translates into CASSRDRGNSYEQYF.

The genes are TRBV4-1 and TRBJ2-2; 8 positions match TRBD1. CDR1 and CDR2 (germline): MGHRA, YSYEKL. Germline trimming cut 6 bases from V and 6 bases from J; bases unmatched to any gene: 12. This CDR3 spans 16 amino acids. The CDR3 sequence is CASRRSGTGVPGELFF. CDR3 nucleotides: TGCGCCAGCAGGCGATCCGGGACAGGAGTCCCCGGGGAGCTGTTTTTT.

The chain uses TRBV7-8 and TRBJ2-7; no clear D gene. The J call may be faulty, since TRBJ2-5 better matches the DNA end. This CDR3 is built from 15 residues. The germline V gene encodes CDR1 SGHVS and CDR2 FQNEAQ. Here the CDR3 reads CASSSPYGSRWTQYF. CDR3 nucleotides: TGTGCCAGCAGCTCACCATATGGATCGAGATGGACCCAGTACTTC.

This chain links TRBV2 with TRBJ2-4; D unresolved. The J call is uncertain, as TRBJ2-7 better fits the DNA end. Germline V gene lookup returns CDR1 SNHLY and CDR2 FYNNEI. The CDR3 is made up of 12 amino acids. CDR3 coding DNA: TGTGCCAGCAGTGAAGATCTTTACGAGCAGTACTTC. It specifies CASSEDLYEQYF.

The J gene is TRBJ2-5, the V gene TRBV13; D perhaps matches TRBD1 (6 bases). This CDR3 region has 15 residues. The germline V gene has CDR1 PRHDT and CDR2 FYEKMQ (reference sequence). V was cut by 5 bases and J by 2 bases, with 15 bases left in between. In DNA, the CDR3 is TGTGCCAGCAGCATCAGGGGATCCGCGCAAGAGACCCAGTACTTC. It specifies CASSIRGSAQETQYF.